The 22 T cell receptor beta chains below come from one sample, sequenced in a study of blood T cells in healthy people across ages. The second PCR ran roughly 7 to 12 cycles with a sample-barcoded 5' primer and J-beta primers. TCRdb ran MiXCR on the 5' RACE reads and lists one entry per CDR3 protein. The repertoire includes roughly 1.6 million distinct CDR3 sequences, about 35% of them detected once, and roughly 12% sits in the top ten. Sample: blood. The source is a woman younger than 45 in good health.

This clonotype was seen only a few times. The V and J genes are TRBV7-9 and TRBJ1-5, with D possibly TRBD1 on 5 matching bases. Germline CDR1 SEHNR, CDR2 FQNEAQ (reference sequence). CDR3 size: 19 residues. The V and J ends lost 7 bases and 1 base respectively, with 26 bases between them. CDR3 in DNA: TGTGCCAGCAACTGGGGAGGGGAGAGCCGTTTGGGGAGCAATCAGCCCCAGCATTTT. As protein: CASNWGGESRLGSNQPQHF. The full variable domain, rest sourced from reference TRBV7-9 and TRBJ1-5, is DTGVSQNPRHKITKRGQNVTFRCDPISEHNRLYWYRQTLGQGPEFLTYFQNEAQLEKSRLLSDRFSAERPKGSFSTLEIQRTEQGDSAMYLCASNWGGESRLGSNQPQHFGDGTRLSIL.

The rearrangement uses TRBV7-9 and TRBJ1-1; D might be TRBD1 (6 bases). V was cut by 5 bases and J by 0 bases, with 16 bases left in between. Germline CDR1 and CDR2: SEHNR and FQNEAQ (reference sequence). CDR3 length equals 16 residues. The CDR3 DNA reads TGTGCCAGCAGCCGGATGGATGGGGGGCTGAACACTGAAGCTTTCTTT. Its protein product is CASSRMDGGLNTEAFF.

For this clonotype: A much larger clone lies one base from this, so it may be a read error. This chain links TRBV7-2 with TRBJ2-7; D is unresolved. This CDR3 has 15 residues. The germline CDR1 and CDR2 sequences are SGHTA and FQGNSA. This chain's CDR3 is CASSLAALLSYKQYF. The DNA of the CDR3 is TGTGCCAGCAGCTTAGCTGCACTACTATCCTACAAGCAGTACTTC.

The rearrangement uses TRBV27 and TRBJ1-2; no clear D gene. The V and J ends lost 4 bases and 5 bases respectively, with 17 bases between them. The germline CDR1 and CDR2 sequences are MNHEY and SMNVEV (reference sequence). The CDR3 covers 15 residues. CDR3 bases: TGTGCCAGCAGTTCGTGGGATGCGACGGAATATGGCTACACCTTC. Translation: CASSSWDATEYGYTF.

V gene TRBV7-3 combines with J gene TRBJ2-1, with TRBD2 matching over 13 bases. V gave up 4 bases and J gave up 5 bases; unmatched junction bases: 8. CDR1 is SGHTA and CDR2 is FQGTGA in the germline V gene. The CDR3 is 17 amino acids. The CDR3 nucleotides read TGTGCCAGCAGCTCCTCGGGGACTAGCGGGAACGACAATGAGCAGTTCTTC. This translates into CASSSSGTSGNDNEQFF.

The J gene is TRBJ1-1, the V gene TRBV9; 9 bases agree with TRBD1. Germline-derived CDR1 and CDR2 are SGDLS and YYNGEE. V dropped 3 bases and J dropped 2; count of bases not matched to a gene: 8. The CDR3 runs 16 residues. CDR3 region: CASSGDRVGLNTEAFF. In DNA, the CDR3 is TGTGCCAGCAGCGGGGACAGGGTGGGTTTAAACACTGAAGCTTTCTTT.

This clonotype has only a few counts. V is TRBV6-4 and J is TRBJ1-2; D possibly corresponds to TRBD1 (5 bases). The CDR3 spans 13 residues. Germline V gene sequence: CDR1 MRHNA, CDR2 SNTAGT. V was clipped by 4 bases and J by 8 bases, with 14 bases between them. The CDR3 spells CASSASRGGGYTF. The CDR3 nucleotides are TGTGCCAGCAGTGCGTCGAGGGGCGGCGGCTACACCTTC.

The CDR3 nucleotides read TGTGCCAGCAGAGCCGGGACAGGGGGCCCGAACACTGAAGCTTTCTTT. Translated, it gives CASRAGTGGPNTEAFF. The chain links TRBV27 to TRBJ1-1, with 12 bases aligning to TRBD1. Unmatched junction bases numbered 6, after V lost 6 bases and J lost 1 base. This CDR3 spans 16 amino acids. Germline CDR1 MNHEY, CDR2 SMNVEV (reference sequence).

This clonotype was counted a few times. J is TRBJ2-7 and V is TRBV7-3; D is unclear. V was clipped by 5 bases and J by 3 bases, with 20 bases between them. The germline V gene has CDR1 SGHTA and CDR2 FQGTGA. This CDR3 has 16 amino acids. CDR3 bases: TGTGCCAGCAGCCAGGACGGGCCCCTGCTGATCTACGAGCAGTACTTC. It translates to CASSQDGPLLIYEQYF.

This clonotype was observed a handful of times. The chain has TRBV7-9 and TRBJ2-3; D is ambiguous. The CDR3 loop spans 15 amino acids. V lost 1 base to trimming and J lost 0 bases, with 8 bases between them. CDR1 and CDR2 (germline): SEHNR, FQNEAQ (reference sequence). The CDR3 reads CASSLGPISTDTQYF. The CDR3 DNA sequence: TGTGCCAGCAGCTTAGGCCCGATTAGCACAGATACGCAGTATTTT.

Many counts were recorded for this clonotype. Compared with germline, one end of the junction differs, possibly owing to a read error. The CDR3 region has the DNA TGCGCCAGCAGCCCGAGGACAGGAAGCTCCTACAATGAGCAGTTCTTC. Translated: CASSPRTGSSYNEQFF. This chain joins TRBV7-9 and TRBJ2-1, with 7 bases identical to TRBD1. The CDR3 sequence is 16 residues long. Germline lookup yields CDR1 SEHNR and CDR2 FQNEAQ (reference sequence).

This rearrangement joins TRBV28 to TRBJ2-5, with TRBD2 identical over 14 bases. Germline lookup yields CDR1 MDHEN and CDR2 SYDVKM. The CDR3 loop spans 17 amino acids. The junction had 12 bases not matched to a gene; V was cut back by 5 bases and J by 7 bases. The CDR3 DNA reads TGTGCCAGCAGTCGACTAGCGGGGGGGTCGATCGTTCGGACCCAGTACTTC. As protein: CASSRLAGGSIVRTQYF.

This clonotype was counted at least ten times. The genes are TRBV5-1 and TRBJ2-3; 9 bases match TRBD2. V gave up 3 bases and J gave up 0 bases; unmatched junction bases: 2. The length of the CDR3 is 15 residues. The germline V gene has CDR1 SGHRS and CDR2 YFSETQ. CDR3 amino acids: CASSSLAGSTDTQYF. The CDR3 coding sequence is TGCGCCAGCAGCTCCCTAGCGGGGAGCACAGATACGCAGTATTTT.

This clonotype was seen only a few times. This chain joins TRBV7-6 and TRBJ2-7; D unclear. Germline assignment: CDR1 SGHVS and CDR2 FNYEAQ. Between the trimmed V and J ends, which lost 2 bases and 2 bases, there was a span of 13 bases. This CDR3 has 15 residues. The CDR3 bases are TGTGCCAGCAGCTTAAGCCCGAACTCACCCTACGAGCAGTACTTC. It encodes CASSLSPNSPYEQYF.

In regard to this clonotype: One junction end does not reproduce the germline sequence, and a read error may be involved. In DNA form, the CDR3 reads TGTGTCAGCAGCGTGGAGGGTTACTACGAGCAGTACTTC. It translates to CVSSVEGYYEQYF. The V call is TRBV9, the J call TRBJ2-4; tentatively, D is TRBD2 (6 bases). The J call could be wrong; TRBJ2-7 is a better fit for the DNA end. This CDR3 is built from 13 residues. From germline, CDR1 is SGDLS and CDR2 YYNGEE.

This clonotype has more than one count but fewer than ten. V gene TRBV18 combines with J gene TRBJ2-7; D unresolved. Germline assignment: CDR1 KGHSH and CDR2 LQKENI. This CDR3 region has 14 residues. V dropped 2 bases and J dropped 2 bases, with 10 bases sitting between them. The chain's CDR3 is CASSPGLSTYEQYF. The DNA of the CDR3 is TGTGCCAGCTCACCAGGGCTGTCAACCTACGAGCAGTACTTC.

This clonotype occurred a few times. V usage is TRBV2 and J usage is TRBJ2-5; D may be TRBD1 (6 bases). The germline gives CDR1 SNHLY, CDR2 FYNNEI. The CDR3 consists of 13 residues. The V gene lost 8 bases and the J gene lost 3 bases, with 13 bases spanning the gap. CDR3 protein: CASHTTGKETQYF. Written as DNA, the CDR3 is TGTGCCAGCCATACCACAGGGAAAGAGACCCAGTACTTC.

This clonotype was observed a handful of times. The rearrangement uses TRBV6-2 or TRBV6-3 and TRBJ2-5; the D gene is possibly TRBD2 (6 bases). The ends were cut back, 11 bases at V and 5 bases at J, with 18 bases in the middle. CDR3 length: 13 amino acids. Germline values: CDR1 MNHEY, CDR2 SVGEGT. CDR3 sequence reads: CAGQRGGAETQYF. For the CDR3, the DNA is TGTGCCGGACAAAGAGGCGGGGCGGAGACCCAGTACTTC.

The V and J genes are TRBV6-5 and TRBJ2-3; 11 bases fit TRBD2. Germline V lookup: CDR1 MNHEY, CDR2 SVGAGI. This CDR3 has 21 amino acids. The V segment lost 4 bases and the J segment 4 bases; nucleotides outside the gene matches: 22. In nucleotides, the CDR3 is TGTGCCAGCAGTTTTCCGCCGGGGCTAGCGGGAGGAGGGACGGGTGCAGATACGCAGTATTTT. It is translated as CASSFPPGLAGGGTGADTQYF.

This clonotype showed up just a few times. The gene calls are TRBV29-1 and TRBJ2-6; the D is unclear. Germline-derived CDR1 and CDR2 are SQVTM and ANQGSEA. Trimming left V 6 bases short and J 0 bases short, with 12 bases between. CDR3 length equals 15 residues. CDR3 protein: CSVPSQNSGANVLTF. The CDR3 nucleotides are TGCAGCGTACCAAGTCAAAACTCTGGGGCCAACGTCCTGACTTTC. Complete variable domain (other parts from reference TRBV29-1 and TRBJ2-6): SAVISQKPSRDICQRGTSLTIQCQVDSQVTMMFWYRQQPGQSLTLIATANQGSEATYESGFVIDKFPISRPNLTFSTLTVSNMSPEDSSIYLCSVPSQNSGANVLTFGAGSRLTVL.

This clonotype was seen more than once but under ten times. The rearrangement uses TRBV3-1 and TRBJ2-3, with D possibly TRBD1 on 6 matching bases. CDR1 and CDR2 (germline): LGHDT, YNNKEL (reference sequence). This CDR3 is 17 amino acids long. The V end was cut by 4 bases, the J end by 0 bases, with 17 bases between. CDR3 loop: CASSRTLGDTSTDTQYF. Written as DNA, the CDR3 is TGTGCCAGCAGCCGGACCCTGGGGGACACCAGCACAGATACGCAGTATTTT.

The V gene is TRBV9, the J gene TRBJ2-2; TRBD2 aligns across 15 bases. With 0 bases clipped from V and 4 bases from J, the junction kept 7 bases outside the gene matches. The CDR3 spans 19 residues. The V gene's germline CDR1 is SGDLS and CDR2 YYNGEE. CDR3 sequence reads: CASSVALGLAGGLTGELFF. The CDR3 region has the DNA TGTGCCAGCAGCGTAGCTTTAGGACTAGCGGGAGGGCTCACCGGGGAGCTGTTTTTT. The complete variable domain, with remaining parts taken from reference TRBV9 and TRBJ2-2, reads DSGVTQTPKHLITATGQRVTLRCSPRSGDLSVYWYQQSLDQGLQFLIQYYNGEERAKGNILERFSAQQFPDLHSELNLSSLELGDSALYFCASSVALGLAGGLTGELFFGEGSRLTVL.